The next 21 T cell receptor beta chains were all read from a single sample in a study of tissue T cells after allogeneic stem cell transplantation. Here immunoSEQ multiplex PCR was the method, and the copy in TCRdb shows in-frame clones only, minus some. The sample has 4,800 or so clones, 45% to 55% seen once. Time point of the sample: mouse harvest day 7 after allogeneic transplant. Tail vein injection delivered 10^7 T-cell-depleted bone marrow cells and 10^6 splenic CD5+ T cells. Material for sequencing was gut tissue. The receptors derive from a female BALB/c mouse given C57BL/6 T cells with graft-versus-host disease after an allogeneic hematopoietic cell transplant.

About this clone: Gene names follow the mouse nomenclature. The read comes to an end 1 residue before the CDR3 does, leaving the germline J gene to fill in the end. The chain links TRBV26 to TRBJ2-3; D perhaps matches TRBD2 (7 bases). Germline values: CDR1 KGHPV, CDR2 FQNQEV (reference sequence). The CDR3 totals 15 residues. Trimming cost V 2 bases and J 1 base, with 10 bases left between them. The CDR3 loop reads CASSLLGAGAETLYF. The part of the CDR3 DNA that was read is TGTGCCAGCAGTCTGCTGGGGGCGGGTGCAGAAACGCTGTAT.

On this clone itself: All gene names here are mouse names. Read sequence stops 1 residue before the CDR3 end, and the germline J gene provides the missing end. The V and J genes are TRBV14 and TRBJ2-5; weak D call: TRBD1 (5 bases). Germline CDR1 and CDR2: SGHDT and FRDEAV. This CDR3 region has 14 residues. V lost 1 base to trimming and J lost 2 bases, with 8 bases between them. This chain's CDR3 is CASSFRGGQDTQYF. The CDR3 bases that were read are TGTGCCAGCAGTTTCAGGGGAGGCCAAGACACCCAGTAC.

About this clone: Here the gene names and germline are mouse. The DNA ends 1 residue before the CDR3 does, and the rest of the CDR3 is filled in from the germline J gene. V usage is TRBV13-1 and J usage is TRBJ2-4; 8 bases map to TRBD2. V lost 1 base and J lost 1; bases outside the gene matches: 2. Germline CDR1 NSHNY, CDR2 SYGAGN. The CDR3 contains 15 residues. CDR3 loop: CASSDLTGGQNTLYF. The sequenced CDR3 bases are TGTGCCAGCAGTGATCTGACTGGGGGTCAAAACACCTTGTAC.

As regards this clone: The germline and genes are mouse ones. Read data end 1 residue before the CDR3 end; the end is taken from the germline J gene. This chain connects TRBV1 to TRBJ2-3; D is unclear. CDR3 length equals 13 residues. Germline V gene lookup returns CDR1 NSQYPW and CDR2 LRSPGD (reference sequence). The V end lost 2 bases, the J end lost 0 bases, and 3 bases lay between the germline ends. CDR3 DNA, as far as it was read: TGCACCTGCAGTGCAACTAGTGCAGAAACGCTGTAT. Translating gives CTCSATSAETLY. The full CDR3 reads CTCSATSAETLYF. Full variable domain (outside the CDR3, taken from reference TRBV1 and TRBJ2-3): VTLLEQNPRWRLVPRGQAVNLRCILKNSQYPWMSWYQQDLQKQLQWLFTLRSPGDKEVKSLPGADYLATRVTDTELRLQVANMSQGRTLYCTCSATSAETLYFGSGTRLTVL.

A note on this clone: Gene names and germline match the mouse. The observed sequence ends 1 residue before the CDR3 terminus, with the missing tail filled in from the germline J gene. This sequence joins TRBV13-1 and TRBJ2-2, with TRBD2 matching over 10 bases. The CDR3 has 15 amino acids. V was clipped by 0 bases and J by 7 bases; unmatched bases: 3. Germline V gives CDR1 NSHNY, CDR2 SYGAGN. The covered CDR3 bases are TGTGCCAGCAGTGATGCCTGGGGGGGCGGCGGGCAGCTCTAC. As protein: CASSDAWGGGGQLY. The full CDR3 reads CASSDAWGGGGQLYF.

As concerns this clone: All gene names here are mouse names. Partial CDR3 DNA: TGTGCCAGCAGCTCAGACTGGGGGGATGCTGAGCAGTTC. Protein product: CASSSDWGDAEQF. The whole CDR3 reads CASSSDWGDAEQFF. The genes are TRBV3 and TRBJ2-1; 10 nucleotides agree with TRBD2. Coverage ceases 1 residue before the CDR3 finishes, and the germline J gene fills in the end. CDR3 length: 14 amino acids. Germline V gene data show CDR1 as SNHLY and CDR2 as FYNGKV (reference sequence). V trimming: 4 bases; J trimming: 5 bases; junction bases outside the gene matches: 2.

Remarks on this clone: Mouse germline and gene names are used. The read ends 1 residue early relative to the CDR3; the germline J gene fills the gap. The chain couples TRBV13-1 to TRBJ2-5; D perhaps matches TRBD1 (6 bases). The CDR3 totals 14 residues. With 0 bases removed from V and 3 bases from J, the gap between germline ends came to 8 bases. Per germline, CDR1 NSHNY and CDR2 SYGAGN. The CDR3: CASSDVGTQDTQYF. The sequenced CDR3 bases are TGTGCCAGCAGTGATGTCGGGACACAAGACACCCAGTAC.

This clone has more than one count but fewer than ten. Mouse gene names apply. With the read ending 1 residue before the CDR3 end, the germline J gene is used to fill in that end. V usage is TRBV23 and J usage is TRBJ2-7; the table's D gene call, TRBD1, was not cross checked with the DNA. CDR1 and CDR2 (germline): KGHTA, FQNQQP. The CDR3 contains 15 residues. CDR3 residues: CSSSRPGTGGYEQYF. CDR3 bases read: TGCTCCAGCAGTCGTCCCGGGACAGGGGGCTATGAACAGTAC.

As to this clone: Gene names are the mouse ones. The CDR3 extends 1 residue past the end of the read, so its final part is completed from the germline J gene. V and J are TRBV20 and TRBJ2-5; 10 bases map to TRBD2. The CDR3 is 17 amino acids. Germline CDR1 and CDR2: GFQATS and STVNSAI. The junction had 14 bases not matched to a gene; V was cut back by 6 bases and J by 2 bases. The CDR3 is CGAETGGRLQAQDTQYF. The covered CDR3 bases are TGTGGTGCCGAGACTGGGGGGCGGTTGCAGGCCCAAGACACCCAGTAC.

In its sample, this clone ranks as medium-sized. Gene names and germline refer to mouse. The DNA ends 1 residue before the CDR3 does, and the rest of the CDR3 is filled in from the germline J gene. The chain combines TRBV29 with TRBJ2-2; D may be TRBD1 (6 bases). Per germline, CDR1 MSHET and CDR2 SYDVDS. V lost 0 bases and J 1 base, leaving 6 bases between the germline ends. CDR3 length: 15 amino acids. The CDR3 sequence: CASSLSGQNTGQLYF. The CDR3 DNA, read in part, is TGTGCTAGCAGTTTATCGGGACAAAACACCGGGCAGCTCTAC.

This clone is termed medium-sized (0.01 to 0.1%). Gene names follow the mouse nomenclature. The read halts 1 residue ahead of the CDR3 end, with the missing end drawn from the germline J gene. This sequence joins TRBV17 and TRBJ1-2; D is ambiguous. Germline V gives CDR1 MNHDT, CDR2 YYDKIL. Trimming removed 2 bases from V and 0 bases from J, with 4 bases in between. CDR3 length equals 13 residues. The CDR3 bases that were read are TGTGCTAGCAGTAGAACAGCAAACTCCGACTACACC. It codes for CASSRTANSDYT. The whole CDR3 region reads CASSRTANSDYTF.

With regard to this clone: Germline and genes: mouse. The CDR3: CASSIVRYNSPLYF. CDR3 DNA (partial): TGTGCCAGCAGTATAGTCAGATATAATTCGCCCCTCTAC. V usage is TRBV19 and J usage is TRBJ1-6; D uncertain. The read falls 1 residue short of the CDR3 end, and the missing part is taken from the germline J gene. TRBJ1-6 carries the ORF label, with uncertain function. The CDR3 has 14 amino acids. The V gene's germline CDR1 is FNHDT and CDR2 SITEND (reference sequence). The V gene lost 0 bases and the J gene lost 4 bases, with 5 bases spanning the gap.

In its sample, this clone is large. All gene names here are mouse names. CDR3 bases read: TGTGCCAGCAGATCTGGAAATACGCTCTAT. Translation: CASRSGNTLY. The full CDR3 is CASRSGNTLYF. The chain has TRBV13-3 and TRBJ1-3, with no clear D. The CDR3 end is not reached by the read, which stops 1 residue before it; the germline J gene fills it in. Germline V gene lookup returns CDR1 NNHDY and CDR2 SYVADS. V was cut by 5 bases and J by 1 base, with 1 base left in between. The CDR3 covers 11 residues. Based on the CDR3 plus reference TRBV13-3 and TRBJ1-3, the full variable domain is EAAVTQSPRSKVAVTGGKVTLSCHQTNNHDYMYWYRQDTGHGLRLIHYSYVADSTEKGDIPDGYKASRPSQENFSLILELASLSQTAVYFCASRSGNTLYFGEGSRLIVV.

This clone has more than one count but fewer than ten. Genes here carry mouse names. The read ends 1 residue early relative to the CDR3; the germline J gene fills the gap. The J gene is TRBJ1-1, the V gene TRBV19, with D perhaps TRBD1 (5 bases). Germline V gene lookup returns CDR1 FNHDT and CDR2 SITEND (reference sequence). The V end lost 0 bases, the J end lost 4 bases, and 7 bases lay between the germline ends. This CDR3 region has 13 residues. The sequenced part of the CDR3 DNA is TGTGCCAGCAGTATAGGACAGTTCACAGAAGTCTTC. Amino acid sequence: CASSIGQFTEVF. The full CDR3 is CASSIGQFTEVFF.

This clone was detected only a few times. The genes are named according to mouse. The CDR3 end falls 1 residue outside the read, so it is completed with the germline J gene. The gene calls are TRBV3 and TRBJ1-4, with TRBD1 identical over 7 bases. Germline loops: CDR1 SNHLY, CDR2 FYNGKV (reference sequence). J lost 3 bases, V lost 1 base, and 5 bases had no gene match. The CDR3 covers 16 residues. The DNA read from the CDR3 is TGTGCCAGCAGCTTAGAAGGCCAGGGGGCCAACGAAAGATTATTT. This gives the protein CASSLEGQGANERLF. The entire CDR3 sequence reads CASSLEGQGANERLFF.

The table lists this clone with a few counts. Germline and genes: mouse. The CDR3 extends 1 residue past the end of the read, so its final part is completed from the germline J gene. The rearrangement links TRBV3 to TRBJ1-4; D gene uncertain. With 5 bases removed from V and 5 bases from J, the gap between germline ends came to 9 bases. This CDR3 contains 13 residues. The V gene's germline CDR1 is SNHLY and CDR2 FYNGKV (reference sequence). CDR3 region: CASSLVGNERLFF. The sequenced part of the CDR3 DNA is TGTGCCAGCAGCCTCGTAGGGAACGAAAGATTATTT.

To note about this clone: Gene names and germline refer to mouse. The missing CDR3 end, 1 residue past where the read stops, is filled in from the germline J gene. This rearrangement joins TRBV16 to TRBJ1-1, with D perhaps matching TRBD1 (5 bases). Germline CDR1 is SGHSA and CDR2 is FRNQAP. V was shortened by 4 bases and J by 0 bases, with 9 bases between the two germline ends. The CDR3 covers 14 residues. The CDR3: CASSWTTPNTEVFF. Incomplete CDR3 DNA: TGTGCAAGCAGCTGGACAACCCCAAACACAGAAGTCTTC.

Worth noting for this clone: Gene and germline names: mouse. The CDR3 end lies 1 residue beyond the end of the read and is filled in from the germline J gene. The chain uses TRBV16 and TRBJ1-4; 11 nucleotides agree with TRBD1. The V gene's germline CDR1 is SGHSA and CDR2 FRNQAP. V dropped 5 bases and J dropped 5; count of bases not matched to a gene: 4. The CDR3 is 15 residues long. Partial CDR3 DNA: TGTGCAAGCAGCGTCCGGGACAGGGGGAACGAAAGATTATTT. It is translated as CASSVRDRGNERLF. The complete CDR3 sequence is CASSVRDRGNERLFF.

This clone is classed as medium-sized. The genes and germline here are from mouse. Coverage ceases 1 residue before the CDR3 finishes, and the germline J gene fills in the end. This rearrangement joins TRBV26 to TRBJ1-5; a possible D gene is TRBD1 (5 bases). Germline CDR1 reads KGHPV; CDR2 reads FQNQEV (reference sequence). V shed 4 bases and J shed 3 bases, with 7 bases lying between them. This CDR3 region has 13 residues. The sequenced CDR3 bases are TGTGCCAGCAGTCCTCAGGGCAACCAGGCTCCGCTT. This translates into CASSPQGNQAPL. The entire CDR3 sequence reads CASSPQGNQAPLF. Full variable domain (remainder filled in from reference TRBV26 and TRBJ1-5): NSKVIQTPRYLVKGQGQKAKMRCIPEKGHPVVFWYQQNKNNEFKFLINFQNQEVLQQIDMTEKRFSAECPSNSPCSLEIQSSEAGDSALYLCASSPQGNQAPLFGEGTRLSVL.

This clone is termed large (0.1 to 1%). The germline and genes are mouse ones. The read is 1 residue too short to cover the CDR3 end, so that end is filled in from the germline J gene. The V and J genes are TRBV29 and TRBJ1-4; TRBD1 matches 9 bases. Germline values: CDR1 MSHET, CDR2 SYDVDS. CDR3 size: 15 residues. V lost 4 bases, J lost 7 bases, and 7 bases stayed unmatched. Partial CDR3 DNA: TGTGCTAGCAGTTCAGGCGGACAGGGGAGCGAAAGATTATTT. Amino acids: CASSSGGQGSERLF. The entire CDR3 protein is CASSSGGQGSERLFF.

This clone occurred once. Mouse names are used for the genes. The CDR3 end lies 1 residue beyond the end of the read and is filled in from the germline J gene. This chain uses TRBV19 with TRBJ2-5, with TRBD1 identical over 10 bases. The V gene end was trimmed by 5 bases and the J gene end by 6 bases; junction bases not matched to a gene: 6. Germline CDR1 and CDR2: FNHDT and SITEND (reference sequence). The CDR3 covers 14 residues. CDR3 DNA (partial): TGTGCCAGCAGCCCCGGGACAGGGGTGGACACCCAGTAC. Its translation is CASSPGTGVDTQY. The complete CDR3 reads CASSPGTGVDTQYF.